One and the same sample provided the 23 T cell receptor beta chains below, sequenced in a study of blood T cell repertoires in COVID-19. Sequencing was performed with immunoSEQ multiplex PCR; in TCRdb, only in-frame clones are kept and a portion is missing. This table has fewer than 250,000 clones, about four fifths appearing once. The sequenced sample was PBMCs or T cells enriched from blood (not recorded which). These receptors came from a woman aged 45-65 years who had been exposed to COVID-19.

The V and J genes are TRBV6-5 and TRBJ1-2; D unclear. Germline-derived CDR1 and CDR2 are MNHEY and SVGAGI. The CDR3 sequence is 12 residues long. Trimming pared 2 bases from V and 8 bases from J, leaving 9 bases between. This CDR3 reads CASSYGSHGYTF. The CDR3 DNA sequence: TGTGCCAGCAGTTACGGGAGTCACGGCTACACCTTC.

This CDR3 reads CASSYHRGNTEAFF. DNA for the CDR3: TGTGCCAGCAGCTACCACAGGGGAAACACTGAAGCTTTCTTT. This chain connects TRBV7-9 to TRBJ1-1, with 7 bases that match TRBD1. This CDR3 is built from 14 residues. Losses at the gene ends were 4 bases for V and 2 bases for J; bases not matched to a gene: 4. Germline V gene lookup returns CDR1 SEHNR and CDR2 FQNEAQ (reference sequence).

V usage is TRBV3-1 (or the pseudogene TRBV3-2) and J usage is TRBJ1-1; 10 bases align to TRBD1. The germline gives CDR1 LGHDT, CDR2 YNNKEL (reference sequence). Trimming took 6 bases from V and 4 from J; bases not matched to a gene: 17. This CDR3 comprises 18 residues. This CDR3 reads CASSRRTGTGVGGTEAFF. The CDR3 bases are TGTGCCAGCAGTCGACGAACCGGGACAGGGGTAGGTGGCACTGAAGCTTTCTTT.

The genes are TRBV2 and TRBJ1-2; D is perhaps TRBD1 (5 bases). This CDR3 region has 14 residues. V was clipped by 4 bases and J by 2 bases, with 11 bases between them. The V gene's germline CDR1 is SNHLY and CDR2 FYNNEI. The CDR3 is CASSVRRGNYGYTF. As DNA, the CDR3 is TGTGCCAGCAGTGTGAGGAGGGGAAACTATGGCTACACCTTC.

The chain joins TRBV2 to TRBJ2-1; the match to TRBD2 covers 9 bases. From germline, CDR1 is SNHLY and CDR2 FYNNEI. V lost 1 base, J lost 9 bases, and 4 bases stayed unmatched. The CDR3 is made up of 14 amino acids. In DNA form, the CDR3 reads TGTGCCAGCAGTGAAGACGGGACTAGCTCTGAGCAGTTCTTC. It translates to CASSEDGTSSEQFF.

This clone has only one observation. The rearrangement joins TRBV5-4 to TRBJ1-1, with TRBD1 matching over 12 bases. V lost 3 bases and J lost 0; bases outside the gene matches: 9. CDR1 SGHNT and CDR2 YYREEE come from the germline V gene (reference sequence). The CDR3 loop spans 18 amino acids. CDR3 sequence: CASSSRDRGQGVNTEAFF. The DNA for the CDR3 is TGTGCCAGCAGCTCCCGGGACAGGGGGCAAGGCGTGAACACTGAAGCTTTCTTT.

The J gene is TRBJ1-1, the V gene TRBV5-5; no reliable D call. The germline V gene encodes CDR1 SGHKS and CDR2 YYEKEE (reference sequence). CDR3 size: 13 residues. Trimming took 0 bases from V and 0 from J, leaving 3 bases between them. The CDR3 nucleotides read TGTGCCAGCAGCTTGGCGGTGAACACTGAAGCTTTCTTT. Amino acid sequence: CASSLAVNTEAFF.

The V gene is TRBV20-1, the J gene TRBJ1-2; weak D call: TRBD1 (5 bases). Trimming took off 3 bases at V and 3 bases at J, with 11 bases between the two ends. CDR1 DFQATT and CDR2 SNEGSKA come from the germline V gene (reference sequence). The CDR3 consists of 13 residues. The CDR3 region is CSASGAGHYGYTF. The CDR3 coding sequence is TGCAGTGCTAGTGGGGCGGGACACTATGGCTACACCTTC.

In its sample, this clone was seen a few times. The CDR3 bases are TGTGCCAGCAGCATTCAACAGAACCCCAATGAGCAGTTCTTC. Residues: CASSIQQNPNEQFF. The chain is built from TRBV7-6 and TRBJ2-1; no firm D call. The CDR3 extends over 14 amino acids. Trimming stripped 5 bases from V and 6 bases from J, with 14 bases between. Germline lookup yields CDR1 SGHVS and CDR2 FNYEAQ.

This clone appeared a few times. The gene calls are TRBV18 and TRBJ2-1, with TRBD2 matching 8 bases. This CDR3 spans 17 amino acids. The ends lost 4 bases at V and 5 bases at J; junction bases unmatched: 13. Germline V gives CDR1 KGHSH, CDR2 LQKENI. The CDR3 sequence: CASSLSLLAGYNNEQFF. The DNA of the CDR3 is TGTGCCAGCTCACTTTCATTGTTAGCGGGGTACAACAATGAGCAGTTCTTC.

The chain uses TRBV6-2 or TRBV6-3 and TRBJ2-7, with 9 bases identical to TRBD1. Germline lookup yields CDR1 MNHEY and CDR2 SVGEGT. V lost 2 bases, J lost 7 bases, and 6 bases stayed unmatched. The CDR3 has 14 amino acids. CDR3 in amino acids: CASSYLGQGGEQYF. The CDR3 DNA reads TGTGCCAGCAGTTACCTGGGACAGGGCGGGGAGCAGTACTTC.

This CDR3 reads CASSHRRQVGGVSPLHF. The CDR3 nucleotides are TGTGCCAGCAGTCACCGCCGACAGGTCGGGGGGGTTTCACCCCTCCACTTT. This chain uses TRBV27 with TRBJ1-6; tentative D call: TRBD1 (6 bases). Germline V gene sequence: CDR1 MNHEY, CDR2 SMNVEV (reference sequence). The CDR3 loop spans 17 amino acids. The V end was cut by 5 bases, the J end by 9 bases, with 23 bases between.

The chain is built from TRBV2 and TRBJ1-5; 7 nucleotides line up with TRBD1. J was trimmed by 3 bases and V by 6 bases; bases with no gene match: 5. CDR1 SNHLY and CDR2 FYNNEI come from the germline V gene. The CDR3 totals 14 residues. The CDR3 protein is CASSSGQNNQPQHF. The CDR3 nucleotides read TGTGCCAGCAGCTCGGGACAGAACAATCAGCCCCAGCATTTT.

The chain joins TRBV3-1 (or the pseudogene TRBV3-2) to TRBJ1-4, with 8 bases identical to TRBD1. V shed 2 bases and J 2 bases; nucleotides not matched to a gene: 1. Germline V lookup: CDR1 LGHDT, CDR2 YNNKEL (reference sequence). This CDR3 spans 15 amino acids. The CDR3 DNA reads TGTGCCAGCAGCCAATGGGACAGGACTAATGAAAAACTGTTTTTT. Encoded protein: CASSQWDRTNEKLFF.

This clone appeared a few times. The chain joins TRBV4-1 to TRBJ2-1; D may be TRBD2 (6 bases). This CDR3 region has 17 residues. Germline-derived CDR1 and CDR2 are MGHRA and YSYEKL. The V and J ends lost 4 bases and 0 bases respectively, with 16 bases between them. In DNA, the CDR3 is TGCGCCAGCAGCCCCCCTCCCGGGCGGGGCTCCTACAATGAGCAGTTCTTC. Its protein is CASSPPPGRGSYNEQFF.

The chain combines TRBV29-1 with TRBJ1-1; D gene uncertain. Trimming left V 6 bases short and J 7 bases short, with 15 bases between. Germline values: CDR1 SQVTM, CDR2 ANQGSEA. This CDR3 contains 12 residues. CDR3 region: CSVLPTGGEAFF. CDR3 DNA sequence: TGCAGCGTCCTTCCGACCGGAGGTGAAGCTTTCTTT. Looking up the rest from reference TRBV29-1 and TRBJ1-1 gives the full variable domain: SAVISQKPSRDICQRGTSLTIQCQVDSQVTMMFWYRQQPGQSLTLIATANQGSEATYESGFVIDKFPISRPNLTFSTLTVSNMSPEDSSIYLCSVLPTGGEAFFGQGTRLTVV.

This clone was counted at least ten times. The V and J genes are TRBV9 and TRBJ1-2, with TRBD1 as a possible D gene (6 bases). The germline gives CDR1 SGDLS, CDR2 YYNGEE. The V gene lost 0 bases and the J gene lost 4 bases, with 16 bases spanning the gap. This CDR3 contains 16 residues. CDR3 sequence: CASSVAQGKNGYGYTF. Here the CDR3 DNA reads TGTGCCAGCAGCGTAGCACAGGGAAAGAACGGCTATGGCTACACCTTC.

This clone was observed a single time. CDR3 protein: CASSINLETLNTEAFF. CDR3 nucleotides: TGTGCCAGTAGTATTAACTTGGAGACCTTGAACACTGAAGCTTTCTTT. The V and J genes are TRBV19 and TRBJ1-1; D remains unclear. V lost 3 bases and J 0 bases, leaving 14 bases between the germline ends. Germline V gene lookup returns CDR1 LNHDA and CDR2 SQIVND (reference sequence). The CDR3 runs 16 residues.

V usage is TRBV9 and J usage is TRBJ1-3, with a weak D call TRBD1 (6 bases). V lost 3 bases and J lost 2, with 9 bases in between. The CDR3 is made up of 14 amino acids. Germline CDR1 and CDR2: SGDLS and YYNGEE. The CDR3 loop reads CASSAAGAGNTIYF. CDR3 nucleotides: TGTGCCAGCAGCGCCGCAGGGGCTGGAAACACCATATATTTT.

Only one count was recorded for this clone. The chain has TRBV10-3 and TRBJ2-2, with 8 bases aligning to TRBD2. V gave up 7 bases and J gave up 1 base; unmatched junction bases: 2. The CDR3 contains 14 residues. Germline lookup yields CDR1 ENHRY and CDR2 SYGVKD. The CDR3 sequence is CAIKAGGNTGELFF. CDR3 nucleotide sequence: TGTGCCATCAAGGCGGGGGGGAACACCGGGGAGCTGTTTTTT.

This rearrangement joins TRBV6-1 to TRBJ1-4, with TRBD1 matching over 10 bases. This CDR3 comprises 14 residues. Losses at the gene ends were 1 base for V and 7 bases for J; bases not matched to a gene: 0. Germline assignment: CDR1 MNHNS and CDR2 SASEGT. The CDR3 here is CASSEGTGGEKLFF. CDR3 in DNA: TGTGCCAGCAGTGAAGGGACAGGGGGTGAAAAACTGTTTTTT.

The chain combines TRBV18 with TRBJ1-6, with no clear D. The CDR3 consists of 14 residues. The germline V gene has CDR1 KGHSH and CDR2 LQKENI. Trimming removed 4 bases from V and 10 bases from J, with 14 bases in between. CDR3 coding DNA: TGTGCCAGCTCACTCGGCCCTGGAGGATCACCCCTCCACTTT. It translates to CASSLGPGGSPLHF.

The chain couples TRBV7-2 to TRBJ1-5, with D unclear. V was clipped by 0 bases and J by 3 bases, with 15 bases between them. The germline gives CDR1 SGHTA, CDR2 FQGNSA. The CDR3 sequence is 17 residues long. The CDR3 region is CASSLAMSPTSNQPQHF. As DNA, the CDR3 is TGTGCCAGCAGCTTAGCGATGAGTCCTACCTCCAATCAGCCCCAGCATTTT.